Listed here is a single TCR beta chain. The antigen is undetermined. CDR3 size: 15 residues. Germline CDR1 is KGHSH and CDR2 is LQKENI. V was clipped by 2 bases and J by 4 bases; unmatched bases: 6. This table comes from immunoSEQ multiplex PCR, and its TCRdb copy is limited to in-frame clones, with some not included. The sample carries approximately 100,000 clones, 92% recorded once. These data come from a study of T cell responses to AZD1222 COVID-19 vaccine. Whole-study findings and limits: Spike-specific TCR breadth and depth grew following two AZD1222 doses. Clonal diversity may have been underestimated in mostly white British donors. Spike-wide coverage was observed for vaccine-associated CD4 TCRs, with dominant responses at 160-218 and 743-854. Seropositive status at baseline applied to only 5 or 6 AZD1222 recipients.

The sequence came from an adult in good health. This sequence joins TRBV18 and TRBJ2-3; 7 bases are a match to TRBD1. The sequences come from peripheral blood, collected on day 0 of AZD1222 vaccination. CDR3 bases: TGTGCCAGCTCACCAGCCGGGACAGTTCCAGATACGCAGTATTTT. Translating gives CASSPAGTVPDTQYF.